This T cell receptor (beta chain) comes out of a study of long-term antiretroviral therapy in people with HIV. Broader study findings: Controls showed broader CDR3 length ranges than did the HIV repertoires.

In the case of this clone: The antigen is not known.

The authors ran the immunoSEQ assay, v3.0, at survey level. Method: immunoSEQ multiplex PCR; TCRdb's copy keeps in-frame clones and lacks some. The top ten clones hold around 15% of a sample with fewer than 35,000 clones, approximately 85% of them seen once. Each HIV-infected participant was given treatment in the United States. CDR3 length: 14 amino acids. The V end was cut by 6 bases, the J end by 0 bases, with 9 bases between. Germline values: CDR1 LNHDA, CDR2 SQIVND (reference sequence). The chain joins TRBV19 to TRBJ1-3; D is unresolved. The starting material was unsorted PBMCs, obtained 2.9 years after starting antiretroviral therapy. The clonotype comes from a man aged 50 or older with HIV. In DNA form, the CDR3 reads TGTGCCAGTAGACCCAGGTACTCTGGAAACACCATATATTTT. As protein: CASRPRYSGNTIYF.